This entry describes one TCR beta chain. Original processing methods: Amplification from reference gene primers served as the basis for estimated nucleated cell counts. Generated by immunoSEQ multiplex PCR, the TCRdb table keeps only in-frame clones and is missing some. That table gives V, J and clone size, and the DNA gave D and trimming. The sample carries under 300,000 clones, approximately 80% recorded once. The data belong to a study of blood T cell repertoires in COVID-19. Study details: The samples span acute and convalescent COVID-19 from the United States, Italy and Spain. Sources were T cells, B-cell-depleted T cells, or PBMCs; the material itself was cDNA or gDNA.

V shed 3 bases, J shed 3 bases, and the junction held 1 base outside the gene matches. The CDR3 spans 14 residues. CDR1 SGHRS and CDR2 YFSETQ come from the germline V gene. The sequenced sample was peripheral blood. The receptor was isolated from a man aged 30-40 years who had recovered from COVID-19. The rearrangement joins TRBV5-1 to TRBJ1-2; TRBD1 aligns across 11 bases. CDR3 nucleotide sequence: TGCGCCAGCAGCTGGGACAGGGGGGACTATGGCTACACCTTC. Translation: CASSWDRGDYGYTF.